This TCR beta chain was sequenced in a study of T-cell reconstitution after alpha-beta-depleted transplantation in children. Per the germline V gene, CDR1 is DFQATT and CDR2 is SNEGSKA (reference sequence). This CDR3 contains 19 residues. The V and J ends lost 0 bases and 0 bases, in that order; junction bases with no gene match: 11. Unique molecular identifiers were used in preparing the TCRbeta library. Via MiXCR, TCRdb re-called the PCR reads, giving one row per CDR3 protein. The data show roughly 220,000 distinct CDR3 sequences, 9.7% seen once. This rearrangement joins TRBV20-1 to TRBJ2-6; 7 bases match TRBD2. The material was PBMCs from the stem cell graft donor, obtained from the stem cell graft. This receptor was identified in a human donor who donated a stem cell graft to a child with SCID. The CDR3 region has the DNA TGCAGTGCTAGAGACATAGGCGGGGAGGGGAACTCTGGGGCCAACGTCCTGACTTTC. Translated: CSARDIGGEGNSGANVLTF.